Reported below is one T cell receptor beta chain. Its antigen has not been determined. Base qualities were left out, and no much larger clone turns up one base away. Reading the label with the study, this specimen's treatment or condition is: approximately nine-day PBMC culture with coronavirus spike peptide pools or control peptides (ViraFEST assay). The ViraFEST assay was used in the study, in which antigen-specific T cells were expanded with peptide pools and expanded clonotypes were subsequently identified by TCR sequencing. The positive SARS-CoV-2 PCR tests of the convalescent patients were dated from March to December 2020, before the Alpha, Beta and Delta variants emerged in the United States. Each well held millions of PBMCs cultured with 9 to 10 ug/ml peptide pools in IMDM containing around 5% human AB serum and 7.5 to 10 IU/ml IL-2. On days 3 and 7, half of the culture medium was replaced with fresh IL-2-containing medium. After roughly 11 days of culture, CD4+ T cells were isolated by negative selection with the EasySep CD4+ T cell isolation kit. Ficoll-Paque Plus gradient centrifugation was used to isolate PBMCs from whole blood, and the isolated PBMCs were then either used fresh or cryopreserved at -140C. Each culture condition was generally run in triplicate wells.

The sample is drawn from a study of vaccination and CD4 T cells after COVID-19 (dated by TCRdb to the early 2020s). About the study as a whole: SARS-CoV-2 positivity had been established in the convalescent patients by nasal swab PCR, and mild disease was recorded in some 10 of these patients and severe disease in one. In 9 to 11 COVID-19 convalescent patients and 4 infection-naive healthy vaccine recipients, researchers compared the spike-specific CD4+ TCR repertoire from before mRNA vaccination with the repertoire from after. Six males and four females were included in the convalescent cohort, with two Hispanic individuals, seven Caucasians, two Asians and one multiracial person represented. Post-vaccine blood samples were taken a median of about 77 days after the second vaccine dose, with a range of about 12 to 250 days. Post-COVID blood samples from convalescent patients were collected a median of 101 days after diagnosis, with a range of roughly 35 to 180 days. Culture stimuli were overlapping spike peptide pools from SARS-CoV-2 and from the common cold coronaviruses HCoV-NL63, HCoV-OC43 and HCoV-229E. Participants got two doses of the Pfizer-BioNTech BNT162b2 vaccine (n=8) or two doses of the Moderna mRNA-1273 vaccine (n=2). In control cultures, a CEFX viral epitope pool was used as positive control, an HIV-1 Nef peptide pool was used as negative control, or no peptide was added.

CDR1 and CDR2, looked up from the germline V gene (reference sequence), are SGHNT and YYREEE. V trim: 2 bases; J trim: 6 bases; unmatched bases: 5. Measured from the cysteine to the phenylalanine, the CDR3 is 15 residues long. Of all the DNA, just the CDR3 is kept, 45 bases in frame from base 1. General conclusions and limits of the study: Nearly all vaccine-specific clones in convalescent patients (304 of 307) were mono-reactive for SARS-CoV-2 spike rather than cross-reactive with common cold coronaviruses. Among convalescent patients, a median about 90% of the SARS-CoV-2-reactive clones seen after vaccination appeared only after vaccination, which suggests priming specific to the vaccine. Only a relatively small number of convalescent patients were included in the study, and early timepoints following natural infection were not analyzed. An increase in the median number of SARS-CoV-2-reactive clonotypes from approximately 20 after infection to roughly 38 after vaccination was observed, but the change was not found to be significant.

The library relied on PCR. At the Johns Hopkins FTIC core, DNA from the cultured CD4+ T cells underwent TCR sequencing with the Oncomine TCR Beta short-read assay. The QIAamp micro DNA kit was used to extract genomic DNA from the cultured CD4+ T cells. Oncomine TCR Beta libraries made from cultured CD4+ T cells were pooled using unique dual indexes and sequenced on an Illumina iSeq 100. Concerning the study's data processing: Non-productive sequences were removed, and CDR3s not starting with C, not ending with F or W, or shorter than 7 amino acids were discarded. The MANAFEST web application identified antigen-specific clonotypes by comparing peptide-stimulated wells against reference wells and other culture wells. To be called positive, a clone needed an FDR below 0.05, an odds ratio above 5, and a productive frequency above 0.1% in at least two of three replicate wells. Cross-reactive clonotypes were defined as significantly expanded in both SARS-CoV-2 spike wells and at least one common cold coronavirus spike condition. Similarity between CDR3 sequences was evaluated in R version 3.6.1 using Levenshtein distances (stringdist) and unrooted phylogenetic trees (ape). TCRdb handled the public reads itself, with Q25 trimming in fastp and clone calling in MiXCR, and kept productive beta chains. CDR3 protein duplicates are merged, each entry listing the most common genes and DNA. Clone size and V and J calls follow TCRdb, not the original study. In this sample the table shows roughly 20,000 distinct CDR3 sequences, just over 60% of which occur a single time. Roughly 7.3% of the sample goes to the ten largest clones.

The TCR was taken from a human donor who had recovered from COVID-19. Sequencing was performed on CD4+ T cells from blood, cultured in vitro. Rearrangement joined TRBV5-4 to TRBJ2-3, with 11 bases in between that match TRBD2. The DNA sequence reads TGTGCCAGCAGCTTACTAGCGGGAGAGTCCGATACGCAGTATTTT. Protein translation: CASSLLAGESDTQYF.